Presented here are 19 T cell receptor beta chains from one specimen sequenced in a study of CD8+ T cells in alopecia areata. Treatment here: oral pan-JAK inhibitor, 5-10 mg twice daily. Once RNA had been extracted, it was reverse transcribed into cDNA to act as the sequencing template. The table came from immunoSEQ multiplex PCR; TCRdb's copy has only in-frame clones and leaves some out. The profile shows around 300,000 clones, around 64% of them singletons. Specimen: CD4+ T cells sorted from blood, collected around week 52, from a patient treated with tofacitinib. The receptor set was obtained from a human donor with alopecia areata.

The rearrangement uses TRBV29-1 and TRBJ1-2, with D unclear. Looked up from germline, CDR1 is SQVTM and CDR2 is ANQGSEA. The V gene lost 4 bases and the J gene lost 4 bases, with 13 bases spanning the gap. The CDR3 consists of 13 residues. CDR3 residues: CSVGERTAYGYTF. In DNA form, the CDR3 reads TGCAGCGTTGGCGAGAGGACCGCCTATGGCTACACCTTC.

This clone was picked up a small number of times. The chain employs TRBV9 and TRBJ1-6; TRBD1 might be the D (6 bases). Germline lookup yields CDR1 SGDLS and CDR2 YYNGEE. The CDR3 spans 16 residues. Between the trimmed V and J ends, which lost 4 bases and 14 bases, there was a span of 25 bases. Written as DNA, the CDR3 is TGTGCCAGCAGCCCCAAGGGAGGAGGGGGGTTAAGCACCCTCCACTTT. This translates into CASSPKGGGGLSTLHF.

About this clone: This same CDR3 is encoded by further DNA sequences in the sample. V usage is TRBV9 and J usage is TRBJ2-2; D unresolved. The V gene's germline CDR1 is SGDLS and CDR2 YYNGEE. The CDR3 contains 13 residues. V was pared by 0 bases and J by 2 bases, with 2 bases between. The CDR3: CASSVDNTGELFF. The CDR3 bases are TGTGCCAGCAGCGTAGACAACACCGGGGAGCTGTTTTTT.

The V call is TRBV4-1, the J call TRBJ1-2, with 7 positions matching TRBD1. Germline CDR1 reads MGHRA; CDR2 reads YSYEKL. The V segment lost 0 bases and the J segment 4 bases; nucleotides outside the gene matches: 8. The CDR3 covers 16 residues. CDR3 nucleotide sequence: TGCGCCAGCAGCCAAGACGGGGCAGGGGGATCCTATGGCTACACCTTC. Translating it yields CASSQDGAGGSYGYTF.

CDR3 coding DNA: TGTGCCAGCAGCTTCTGGGGAAGTGGAAACACCATATATTTT. Its translation: CASSFWGSGNTIYF. The chain carries TRBV5-4 and TRBJ1-3; no reliable D call. The V gene's germline CDR1 is SGHNT and CDR2 YYREEE (reference sequence). V was trimmed by 2 bases and J by 3 bases, leaving 9 bases between them. The CDR3 spans 14 residues.

V and J are TRBV29-1 and TRBJ2-5; 7 bases fit TRBD2. Germline CDR1 and CDR2: SQVTM and ANQGSEA. The CDR3 sequence is 11 residues long. Trimming cost V 7 bases and J 5 bases; bases outside gene matches: 4. DNA of the CDR3: TGCAGCGGGAGGGGAGGGGAGACCCAGTACTTC. This translates into CSGRGGETQYF.

This clone has a handful of counts. The chain links TRBV7-2 to TRBJ2-3; D is possibly TRBD1 (5 bases). From germline, CDR1 is SGHTA and CDR2 FQGNSA. The CDR3 loop spans 15 amino acids. V was trimmed by 3 bases and J by 0 bases, leaving 10 bases between them. The CDR3 DNA is TGTGCCAGCAGCTTGGGGCCTATAAGCACAGATACGCAGTATTTT. Translation: CASSLGPISTDTQYF. The full variable domain, in which reference TRBV7-2 and TRBJ2-3 provide the parts outside the CDR3, is GAGVSQSPSNKVTEKGKDVELRCDPISGHTALYWYRQSLGQGLEFLIYFQGNSAPDKSGLPSDRFSAERTGGSVSTLTIQRTQQEDSAVYLCASSLGPISTDTQYFGPGTRLTVL.

The gene calls are TRBV6-5 and TRBJ2-3; D not resolved. In germline, CDR1 is MNHEY, CDR2 SVGAGI. Trimming took off 6 bases at V and 1 base at J, with 11 bases between the two ends. The CDR3 contains 14 residues. DNA of the CDR3: TGTGCCAGCAGGCAGACTTTTCGCACAGATACGCAGTATTTT. Amino acids: CASRQTFRTDTQYF.

The chain recombines TRBV7-2 with TRBJ2-5; TRBD1 might be the D (6 bases). This CDR3 has 15 amino acids. Germline V CDR1 and CDR2: SGHTA, FQGNSA. V was pared by 5 bases and J by 5 bases, with 18 bases between. CDR3 sequence (DNA): TGTGCCAGCAGCCGTTGGGGGCCCCCAGAGGAGACCCAGTACTTC. Its translation: CASSRWGPPEETQYF.

The chain has TRBV27 and TRBJ1-2, with D maybe TRBD1 (5 bases). The CDR3 is 11 amino acids. Between the trimmed V and J ends, which lost 5 bases and 8 bases, there was a span of 9 bases. Looked up from germline, CDR1 is MNHEY and CDR2 is SMNVEV (reference sequence). The DNA of the CDR3 is TGTGCCAGCAGTGGCGACAGCGGCTACACCTTC. Protein sequence: CASSGDSGYTF.

V usage is TRBV5-1 and J usage is TRBJ1-6, with TRBD1 as a possible D gene (5 bases). Trimming cost V 1 base and J 9 bases, with 11 bases left between them. Per germline, CDR1 SGHRS and CDR2 YFSETQ. The CDR3 consists of 14 residues. As DNA, the CDR3 is TGCGCCAGCAGCTTGCAGGGAACGAGTTCACCCCTCCACTTT. Its translation: CASSLQGTSSPLHF.

This chain connects TRBV7-9 to TRBJ1-1, with D perhaps matching TRBD1 (5 bases). Germline CDR1 SEHNR, CDR2 FQNEAQ (reference sequence). This CDR3 comprises 15 residues. With 1 base removed from V and 3 bases from J, the gap between germline ends came to 12 bases. The CDR3: CASSLVGGSYTEAFF. Written as DNA, the CDR3 is TGTGCCAGCAGCTTAGTGGGGGGGTCGTACACTGAAGCTTTCTTT.

Comments on this clone: Other DNA sequences in the sample encode the same CDR3. The V call is TRBV9, the J call TRBJ2-2; D gene ambiguous. The CDR3 spans 13 residues. The V end lost 0 bases, the J end lost 3 bases, and 3 bases lay between the germline ends. Germline V gene data show CDR1 as SGDLS and CDR2 as YYNGEE. The CDR3 DNA reads as TGTGCCAGCAGCGTAGATTACACCGGGGAGCTGTTTTTT. It yields the protein CASSVDYTGELFF.

V gene TRBV25-1 combines with J gene TRBJ1-2; D possibly corresponds to TRBD1 (5 bases). Trimming shortened V by 3 bases and J by 4 bases, and 12 bases separated the two germline ends. Germline CDR1 is MGHDK and CDR2 is SYGVNS. There are 14 residues in the CDR3. CDR3 residues: CASSDPGRIYGYTF. The CDR3 nucleotides are TGTGCCAGCAGTGATCCGGGACGGATCTATGGCTACACCTTC.

This chain connects TRBV5-4 to TRBJ2-1; D is uncertain. Germline CDR1 is SGHNT and CDR2 is YYREEE (reference sequence). With 0 bases removed from V and 10 bases from J, the gap between germline ends came to 14 bases. The CDR3 contains 14 residues. The CDR3 DNA sequence: TGTGCCAGCAGCTTGGATGAGGCGATTCGGGAGCAGTTCTTC. Its translation: CASSLDEAIREQFF.

The chain recombines TRBV6-5 with TRBJ2-7, with D perhaps TRBD2 (5 bases). V dropped 10 bases and J dropped 4 bases, with 17 bases sitting between them. This CDR3 is 13 amino acids long. CDR1 is MNHEY, CDR2 SVGAGI, per germline. The CDR3, as DNA: TGTGCCACCAACGGGGATAAGATATACGAGCAGTACTTC. Amino acids: CATNGDKIYEQYF.

The V and J genes are TRBV29-1 and TRBJ2-2, with a tentative D call TRBD2 (5 bases). Looked up from germline, CDR1 is SQVTM and CDR2 is ANQGSEA. The CDR3 is made up of 14 amino acids. The V and J ends lost 5 bases and 5 bases respectively, with 15 bases between them. The CDR3 is CSVRQRAGTGELFF. The CDR3 region has the DNA TGCAGCGTTCGGCAGAGGGCTGGGACCGGGGAGCTGTTTTTT.

J is TRBJ2-3 and V is TRBV6-4; 10 bases line up with TRBD2. This CDR3 has 15 residues. The V gene's germline CDR1 is MRHNA and CDR2 SNTAGT. V lost 3 bases, J lost 1 base, and 1 base stayed unmatched. The CDR3 loop is CASSEGTSGTDTQYF. CDR3 bases: TGTGCCAGCAGTGAGGGGACTAGCGGCACAGATACGCAGTATTTT.

This chain uses TRBV30 with TRBJ1-2; possible D gene TRBD1, 5 bases. The CDR3 runs 12 residues. V lost 5 bases and J 3 bases, leaving 10 bases between the germline ends. Germline-derived CDR1 and CDR2 are GTSNPN and SVGIG (reference sequence). The CDR3 here is CAWAMGDYGYTF. In DNA form, the CDR3 reads TGTGCCTGGGCGATGGGGGACTATGGCTACACCTTC.